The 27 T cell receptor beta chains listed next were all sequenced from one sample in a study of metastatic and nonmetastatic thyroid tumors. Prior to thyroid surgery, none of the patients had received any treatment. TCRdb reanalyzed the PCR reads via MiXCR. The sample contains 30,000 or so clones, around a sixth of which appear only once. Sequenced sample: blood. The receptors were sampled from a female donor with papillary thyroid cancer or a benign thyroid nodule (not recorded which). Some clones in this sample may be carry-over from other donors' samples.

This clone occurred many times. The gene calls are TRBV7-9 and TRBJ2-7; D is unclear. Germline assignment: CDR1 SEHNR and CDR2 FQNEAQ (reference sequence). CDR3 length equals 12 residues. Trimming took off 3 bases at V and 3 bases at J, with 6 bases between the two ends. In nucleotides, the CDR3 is TGTGCCAGCAGCTTGGAAGTCTACGAGCAGTACTTC. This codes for CASSLEVYEQYF.

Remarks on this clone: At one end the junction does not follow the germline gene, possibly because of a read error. CDR3 DNA sequence: TGCGCCAACAGCTGGTGGACTAGCGGAGTCACAGATACGCAGTATTTT. Its translation is CANSWWTSGVTDTQYF. The rearrangement joins TRBV5-1 to TRBJ2-3; 10 nucleotides line up with TRBD2. The germline V gene has CDR1 SGHRS and CDR2 YFSETQ. This CDR3 region has 16 residues.

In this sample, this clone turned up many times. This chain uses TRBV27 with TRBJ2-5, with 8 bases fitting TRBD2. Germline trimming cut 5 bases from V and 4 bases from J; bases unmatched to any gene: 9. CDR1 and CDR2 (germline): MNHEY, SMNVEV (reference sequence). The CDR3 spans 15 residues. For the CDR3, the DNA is TGTGCCAGCAGTATTATAGCGGGATTAGGAGAGACCCAGTACTTC. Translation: CASSIIAGLGETQYF.

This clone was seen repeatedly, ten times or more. DNA for the CDR3: TGTGCCAGCTCTGCGACGGGGGGTAGTCAGCCCCAGCATTTT. This translates into CASSATGGSQPQHF. The chain links TRBV27 to TRBJ1-5; weak D call: TRBD1 (5 bases). Germline assignment: CDR1 MNHEY and CDR2 SMNVEV (reference sequence). Trimming shortened V by 8 bases and J by 6 bases, and 17 bases separated the two germline ends. This CDR3 has 14 residues.

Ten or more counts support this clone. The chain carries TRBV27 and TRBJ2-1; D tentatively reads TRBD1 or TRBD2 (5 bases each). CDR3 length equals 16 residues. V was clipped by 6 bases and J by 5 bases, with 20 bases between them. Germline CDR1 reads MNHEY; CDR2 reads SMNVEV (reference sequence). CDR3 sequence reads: CASSFRGRLTNNEQFF. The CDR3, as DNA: TGTGCCAGCAGCTTCCGGGGCCGGTTAACAAACAATGAGCAGTTCTTC.

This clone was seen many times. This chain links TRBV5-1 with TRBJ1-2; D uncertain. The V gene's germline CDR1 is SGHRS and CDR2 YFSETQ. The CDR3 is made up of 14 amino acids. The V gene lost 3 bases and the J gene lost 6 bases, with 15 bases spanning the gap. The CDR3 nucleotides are TGCGCCAGCAGCTCGGGCCGACCTGGGGATGGCTACACCTTC. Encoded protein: CASSSGRPGDGYTF.

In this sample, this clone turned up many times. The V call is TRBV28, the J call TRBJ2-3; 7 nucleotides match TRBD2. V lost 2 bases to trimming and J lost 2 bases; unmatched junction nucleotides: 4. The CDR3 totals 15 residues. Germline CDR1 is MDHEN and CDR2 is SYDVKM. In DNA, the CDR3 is TGTGCCAGCAGTTTAGGGGGAGGGATCACAGATACGCAGTATTTT. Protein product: CASSLGGGITDTQYF.

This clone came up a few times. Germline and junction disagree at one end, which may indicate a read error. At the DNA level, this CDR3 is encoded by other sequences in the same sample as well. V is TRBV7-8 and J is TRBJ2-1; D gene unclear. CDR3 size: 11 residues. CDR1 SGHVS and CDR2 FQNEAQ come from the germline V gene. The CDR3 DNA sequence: TGTGCCAGCAGTTTAGCTGATGAGCAGTTCTTC. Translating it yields CASSLADEQFF.

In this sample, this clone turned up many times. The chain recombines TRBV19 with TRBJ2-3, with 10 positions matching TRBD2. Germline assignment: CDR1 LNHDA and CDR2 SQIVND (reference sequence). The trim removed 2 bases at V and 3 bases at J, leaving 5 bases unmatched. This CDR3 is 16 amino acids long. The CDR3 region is CASSISSGSDTDTQYF. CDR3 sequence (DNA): TGTGCCAGTAGTATATCTAGCGGGAGCGATACAGATACGCAGTATTTT. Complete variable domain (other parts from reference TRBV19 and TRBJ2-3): DGGITQSPKYLFRKEGQNVTLSCEQNLNHDAMYWYRQDPGQGLRLIYYSQIVNDFQKGDIAEGYSVSREKKESFPLTVTSAQKNPTAFYLCASSISSGSDTDTQYFGPGTRLTVL.

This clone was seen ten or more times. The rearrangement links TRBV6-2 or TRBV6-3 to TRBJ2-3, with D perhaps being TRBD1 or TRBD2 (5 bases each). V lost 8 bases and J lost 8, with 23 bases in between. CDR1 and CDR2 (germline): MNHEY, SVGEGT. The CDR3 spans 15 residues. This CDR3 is CASVSGKGTSGTQYF. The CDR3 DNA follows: TGTGCCAGCGTCTCGGGGAAAGGGACCTCCGGTACGCAGTATTTT.

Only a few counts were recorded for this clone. CDR3 DNA sequence: TGTGCCAGCAGTTTCGCGGGAGGCCGCGGGCAGTACTTC. Translated: CASSFAGGRGQYF. V usage is TRBV27 and J usage is TRBJ2-7; 8 positions agree with TRBD2. Per the germline V gene, CDR1 is MNHEY and CDR2 is SMNVEV (reference sequence). Trimming took 3 bases from V and 9 from J; bases not matched to a gene: 7. There are 13 residues in the CDR3.

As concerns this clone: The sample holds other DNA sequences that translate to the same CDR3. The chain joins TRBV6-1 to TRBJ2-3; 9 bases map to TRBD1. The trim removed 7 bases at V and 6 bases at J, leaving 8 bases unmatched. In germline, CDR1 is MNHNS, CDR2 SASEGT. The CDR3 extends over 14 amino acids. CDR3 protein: CASTPGQGRDTQYF. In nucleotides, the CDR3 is TGTGCCAGCACACCTGGACAGGGGAGGGATACGCAGTATTTT.

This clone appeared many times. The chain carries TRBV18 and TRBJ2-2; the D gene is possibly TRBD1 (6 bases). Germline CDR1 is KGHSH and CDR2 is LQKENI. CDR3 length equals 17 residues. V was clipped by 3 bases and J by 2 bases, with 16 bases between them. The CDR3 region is CASSPFRQALNTGELFF. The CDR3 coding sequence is TGTGCCAGCTCACCCTTTCGACAGGCCCTCAACACCGGGGAGCTGTTTTTT.

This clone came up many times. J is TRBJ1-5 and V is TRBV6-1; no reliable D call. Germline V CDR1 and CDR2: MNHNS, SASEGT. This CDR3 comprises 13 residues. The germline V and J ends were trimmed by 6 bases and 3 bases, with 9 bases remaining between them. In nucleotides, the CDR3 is TGTGCCAGCAGAGTGGGGTTCAATCAGCCCCAGCATTTT. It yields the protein CASRVGFNQPQHF.

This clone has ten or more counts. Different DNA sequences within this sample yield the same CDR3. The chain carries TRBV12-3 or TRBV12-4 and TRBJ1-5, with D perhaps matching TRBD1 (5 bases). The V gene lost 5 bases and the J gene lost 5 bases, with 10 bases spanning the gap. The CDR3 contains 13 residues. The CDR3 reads CASSRQRHQPQHF. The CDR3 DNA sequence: TGTGCCAGCAGTAGACAGAGGCATCAGCCCCAGCATTTT.

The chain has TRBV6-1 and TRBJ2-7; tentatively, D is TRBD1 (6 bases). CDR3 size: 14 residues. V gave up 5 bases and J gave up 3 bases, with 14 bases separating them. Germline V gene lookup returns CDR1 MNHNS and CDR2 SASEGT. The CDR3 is CASSPDSVDYEQYF. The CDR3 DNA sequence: TGTGCCAGCAGTCCGGACAGCGTAGACTACGAGCAGTACTTC.

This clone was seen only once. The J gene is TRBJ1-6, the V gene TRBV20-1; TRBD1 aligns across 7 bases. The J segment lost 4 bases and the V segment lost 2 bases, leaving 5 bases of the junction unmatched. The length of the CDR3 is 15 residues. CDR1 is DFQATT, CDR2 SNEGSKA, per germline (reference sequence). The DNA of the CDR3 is TGCAGTGCTAGAAGCCCGACAGGGTATAATTCACCCCTCCACTTT. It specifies CSARSPTGYNSPLHF.

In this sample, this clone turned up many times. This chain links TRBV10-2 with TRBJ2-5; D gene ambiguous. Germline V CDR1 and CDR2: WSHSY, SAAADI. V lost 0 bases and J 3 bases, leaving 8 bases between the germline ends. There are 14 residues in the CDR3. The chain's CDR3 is CASSESSQEETQYF. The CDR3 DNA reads TGCGCCAGCAGTGAGTCGAGTCAGGAAGAGACCCAGTACTTC.

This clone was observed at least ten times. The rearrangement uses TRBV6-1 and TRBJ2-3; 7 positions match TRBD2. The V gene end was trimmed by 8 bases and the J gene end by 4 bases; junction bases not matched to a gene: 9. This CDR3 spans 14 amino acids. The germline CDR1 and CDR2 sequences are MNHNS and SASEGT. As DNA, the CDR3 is TGTGCCAGCTCGGACGGTGGGGGGGCAGATACGCAGTATTTT. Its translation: CASSDGGGADTQYF.

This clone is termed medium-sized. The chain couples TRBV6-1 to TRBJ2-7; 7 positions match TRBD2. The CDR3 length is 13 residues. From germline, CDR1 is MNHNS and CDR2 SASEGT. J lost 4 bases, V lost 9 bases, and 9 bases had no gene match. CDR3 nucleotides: TGTGCCAGTTCCGGGACTAACCGGTACGAGCAGTACTTC. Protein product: CASSGTNRYEQYF.

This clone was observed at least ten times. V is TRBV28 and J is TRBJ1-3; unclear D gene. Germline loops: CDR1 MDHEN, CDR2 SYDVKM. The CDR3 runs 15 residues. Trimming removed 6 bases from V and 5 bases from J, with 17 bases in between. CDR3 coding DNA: TGTGCCAGCAGCTCCGGACCTGTTCCCAGAAACACCATATATTTT. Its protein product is CASSSGPVPRNTIYF.

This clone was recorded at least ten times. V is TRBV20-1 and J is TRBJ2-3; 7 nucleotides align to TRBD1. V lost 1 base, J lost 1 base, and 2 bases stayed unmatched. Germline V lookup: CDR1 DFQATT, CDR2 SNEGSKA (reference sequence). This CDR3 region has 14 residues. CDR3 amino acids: CSARAGTGTDTQYF. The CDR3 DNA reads TGCAGTGCTAGAGCGGGGACAGGCACAGATACGCAGTATTTT.

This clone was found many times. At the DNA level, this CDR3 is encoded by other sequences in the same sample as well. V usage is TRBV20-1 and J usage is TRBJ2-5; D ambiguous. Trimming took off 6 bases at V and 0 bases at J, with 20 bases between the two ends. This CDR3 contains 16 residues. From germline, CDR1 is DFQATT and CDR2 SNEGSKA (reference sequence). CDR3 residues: CSADGSDPPNQETQYF. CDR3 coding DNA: TGCAGTGCCGACGGCTCTGACCCCCCGAACCAAGAGACCCAGTACTTC.

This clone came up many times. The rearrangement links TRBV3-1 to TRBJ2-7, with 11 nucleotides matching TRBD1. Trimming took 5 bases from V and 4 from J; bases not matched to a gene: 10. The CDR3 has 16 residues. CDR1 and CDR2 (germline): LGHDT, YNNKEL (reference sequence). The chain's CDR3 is CASSGGQGASRYEQYF. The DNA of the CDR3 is TGTGCCAGCAGCGGAGGACAGGGGGCCTCTCGTTACGAGCAGTACTTC.

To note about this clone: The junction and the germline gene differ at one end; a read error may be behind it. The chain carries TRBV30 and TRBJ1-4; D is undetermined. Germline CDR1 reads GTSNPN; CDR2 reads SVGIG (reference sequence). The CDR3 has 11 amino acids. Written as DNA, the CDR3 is TGTGCCTGGAGGAATAATGAAAAATTGTTTTTT. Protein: CAWRNNEKLFF.

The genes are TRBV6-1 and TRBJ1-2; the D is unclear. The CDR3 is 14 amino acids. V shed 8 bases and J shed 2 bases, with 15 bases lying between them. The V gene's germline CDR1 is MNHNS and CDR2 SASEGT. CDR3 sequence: CASSAVGPNYGYTF. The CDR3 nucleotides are TGTGCCAGCTCCGCAGTGGGCCCCAACTATGGCTACACCTTC.

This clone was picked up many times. The CDR3 loop is CASSQDQRYTSTDTQYF. The CDR3 coding sequence is TGCGCCAGCAGCCAAGATCAGCGGTACACTAGCACAGATACGCAGTATTTT. The V call is TRBV4-1, the J call TRBJ2-3, with D possibly TRBD2 on 5 matching bases. The germline V and J ends were trimmed by 0 bases and 0 bases, with 13 bases remaining between them. The CDR3 is 17 residues long. The germline CDR1 and CDR2 sequences are MGHRA and YSYEKL.